Sequencing of this TCR beta chain was carried out in a study of blood T cell repertoires in COVID-19. Overall study: Sources were T cells, B-cell-depleted T cells, or PBMCs; the material itself was cDNA or gDNA.

Participants were placed into cohorts based on the clinical history they reported. Cohort 3 donors were reported recovered after two negative PCRs, clearance, or symptom resolution. This clone was found once. CDR1 and CDR2 from the germline V gene are SGDLS and YYNGEE. This CDR3 has 14 amino acids. V lost 3 bases to trimming and J lost 4 bases, with 13 bases between them. Measured with immunoSEQ multiplex PCR; TCRdb has only the in-frame clones, and not every one. Of hundreds of thousands of clones in the sample, over 85% were seen once. The clonotype was recovered from a woman in her twenties or thirties who had recovered from COVID-19. The chain has TRBV9 and TRBJ1-2, with D perhaps matching TRBD1 (6 bases). Source material: PBMCs or T cells enriched from blood (not recorded which). The CDR3: CASSARGGIYGYTF. CDR3 bases: TGTGCCAGCAGCGCGAGGGGGGGAATCTATGGCTACACCTTC. The whole variable domain, remainder taken from reference TRBV9 and TRBJ1-2, is DSGVTQTPKHLITATGQRVTLRCSPRSGDLSVYWYQQSLDQGLQFLIQYYNGEERAKGNILERFSAQQFPDLHSELNLSSLELGDSALYFCASSARGGIYGYTFGSGTRLTVV.